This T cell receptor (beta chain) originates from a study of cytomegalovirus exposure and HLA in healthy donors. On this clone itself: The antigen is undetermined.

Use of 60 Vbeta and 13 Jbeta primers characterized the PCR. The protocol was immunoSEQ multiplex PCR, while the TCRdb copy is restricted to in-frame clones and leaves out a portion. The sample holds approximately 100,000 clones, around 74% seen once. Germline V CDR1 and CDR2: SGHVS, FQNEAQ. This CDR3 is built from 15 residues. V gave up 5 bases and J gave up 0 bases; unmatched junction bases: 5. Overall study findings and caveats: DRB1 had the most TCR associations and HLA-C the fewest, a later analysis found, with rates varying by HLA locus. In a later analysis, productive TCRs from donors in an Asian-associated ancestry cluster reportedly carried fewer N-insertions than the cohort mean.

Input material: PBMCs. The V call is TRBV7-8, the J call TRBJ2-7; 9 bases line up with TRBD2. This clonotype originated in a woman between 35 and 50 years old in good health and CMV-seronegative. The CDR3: CASSAFSGSSYEQYF. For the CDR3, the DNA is TGTGCCAGCAGCGCGTTTAGCGGGAGCTCCTACGAGCAGTACTTC.